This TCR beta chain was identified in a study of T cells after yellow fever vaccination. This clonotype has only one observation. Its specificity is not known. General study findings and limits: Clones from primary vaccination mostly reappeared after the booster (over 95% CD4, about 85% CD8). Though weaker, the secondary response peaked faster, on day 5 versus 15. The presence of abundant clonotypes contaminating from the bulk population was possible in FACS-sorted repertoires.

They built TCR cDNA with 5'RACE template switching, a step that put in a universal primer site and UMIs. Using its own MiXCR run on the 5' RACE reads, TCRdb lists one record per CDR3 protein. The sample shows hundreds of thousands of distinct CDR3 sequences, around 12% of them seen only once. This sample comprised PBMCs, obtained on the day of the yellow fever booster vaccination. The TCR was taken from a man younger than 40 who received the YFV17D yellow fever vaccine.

Here the CDR3 DNA reads TGCAGTGCTAGTCGGGTAGCGGTAGACCTAACAGATACGCAGTATTTT. Translating gives CSASRVAVDLTDTQYF. The rearrangement uses TRBV20-1 and TRBJ2-3, with TRBD2 as a possible D gene (6 bases). V dropped 3 bases and J dropped 3 bases, with 19 bases sitting between them. The germline CDR1 and CDR2 sequences are DFQATT and SNEGSKA (reference sequence). This CDR3 spans 16 amino acids.